These 15 T cell receptor beta chains originate from one sample sequenced in a study of shared clonotypes between healthy human individuals. The method was immunoSEQ multiplex PCR; TCRdb's version includes in-frame clones alone and lacks a portion of them. This sample has roughly 2.5 million clones, with about 92% found just once. The material sequenced was naive CD4+ T cells sorted from blood. Subset given: CD45RA+ positively selected. The receptors were sampled from a man between 18 and 35 years old in good health.

The chain has TRBV7-9 and TRBJ2-2; a weak D match, TRBD1 (5 bases). Germline-derived CDR1 and CDR2 are SEHNR and FQNEAQ (reference sequence). The CDR3 spans 15 residues. With 4 bases removed from V and 4 bases from J, the gap between germline ends came to 13 bases. In DNA form, the CDR3 reads TGTGCCAGCAGCTCGTCGACAGTTTCCACCGGGGAGCTGTTTTTT. It encodes CASSSSTVSTGELFF.

The chain joins TRBV10-3 to TRBJ2-5; TRBD2 might be the D (5 bases). V was trimmed by 11 bases and J by 8 bases, leaving 15 bases between them. Germline V gives CDR1 ENHRY, CDR2 SYGVKD. The CDR3 consists of 11 residues. The CDR3 DNA sequence: TGTGCCCCCTGGAGGCCTAGCACCCAGTACTTC. It encodes CAPWRPSTQYF.

The count of this clone is one. The rearrangement joins TRBV6-5 to TRBJ2-7, with 7 bases matching TRBD2. Losses at the gene ends were 2 bases for V and 7 bases for J; bases not matched to a gene: 11. The CDR3 length is 15 residues. Germline CDR1 reads MNHEY; CDR2 reads SVGAGI. The CDR3 loop is CASSYNGRSSGEQYF. CDR3 bases: TGTGCCAGCAGTTACAACGGGAGGTCCTCGGGGGAGCAGTACTTC.

The gene calls are TRBV30 and TRBJ2-2, with 8 bases aligning to TRBD2. CDR3 length: 14 residues. The trim removed 4 bases at V and 4 bases at J, leaving 5 bases unmatched. Germline values: CDR1 GTSNPN, CDR2 SVGIG (reference sequence). Written as DNA, the CDR3 is TGTGCCTGGACCCGACTAGCGAGCACCGGGGAGCTGTTTTTT. The encoded protein is CAWTRLASTGELFF.

V gene TRBV7-2 combines with J gene TRBJ2-1, with D unresolved. There are 13 residues in the CDR3. V was shortened by 1 base and J by 12 bases, with 13 bases between the two germline ends. Germline V gene sequence: CDR1 SGHTA, CDR2 FQGNSA. CDR3 residues: CASSLGSLGVQFF. The CDR3 bases are TGTGCCAGCAGCTTAGGTTCTCTCGGAGTGCAGTTCTTC.

The chain joins TRBV5-1 to TRBJ1-1; D remains ambiguous. Germline values: CDR1 SGHRS, CDR2 YFSETQ. V lost 4 bases and J 4 bases, leaving 14 bases between the germline ends. CDR3 length: 14 residues. The CDR3 nucleotides read TGCGCCAGCAGCCCGGCGACGGTCTTCACTGAAGCTTTCTTT. Translating it yields CASSPATVFTEAFF.

The chain carries TRBV5-1 and TRBJ2-5; no clear D gene. The CDR3 extends over 11 amino acids. Trimming took 7 bases from V and 4 from J, leaving 8 bases between them. Germline lookup yields CDR1 SGHRS and CDR2 YFSETQ. CDR3 in DNA: TGCGCCAGCCCCCCCCTAGAGACCCAGTACTTC. Protein product: CASPPLETQYF.

The rearrangement joins TRBV6-6 to TRBJ2-7; 7 bases fit TRBD2. Trimming took 8 bases from V and 1 from J; bases not matched to a gene: 11. The CDR3 spans 15 residues. Germline V gene sequence: CDR1 MNHNY, CDR2 SVGAGI (reference sequence). CDR3 nucleotides: TGTGCCAGCGGGTCTTGGGGGGGAAGGTCCTACGAGCAGTACTTC. Its translation is CASGSWGGRSYEQYF.

The rearrangement links TRBV5-1 to TRBJ1-3; TRBD1 agrees at 7 bases. The germline gives CDR1 SGHRS, CDR2 YFSETQ. The junction had 4 bases not matched to a gene; V was cut back by 3 bases and J by 4 bases. This CDR3 contains 14 residues. The CDR3 spells CASSWDSPGNTIYF. The CDR3 nucleotides read TGCGCCAGCAGCTGGGACAGTCCAGGAAACACCATATATTTT.

The chain recombines TRBV18 with TRBJ2-1; 10 bases map to TRBD1. CDR1 and CDR2 from the germline V gene are KGHSH and LQKENI. V gave up 5 bases and J gave up 7 bases; unmatched junction bases: 5. This CDR3 is built from 14 residues. CDR3 loop: CASSSGQGGNEQFF. Written as DNA, the CDR3 is TGTGCCAGCTCATCCGGACAGGGGGGGAATGAGCAGTTCTTC.

The chain has TRBV10-1 and TRBJ2-2; D is possibly TRBD1 (6 bases). V was cut by 6 bases and J by 8 bases, with 13 bases left in between. The CDR3 is made up of 13 amino acids. CDR1 is WNHNN, CDR2 SYGVQD, per germline (reference sequence). The CDR3 nucleotides read TGCGCCAGCAGGCCACAGGGTAGTGGGGAGCTGTTTTTT. It encodes CASRPQGSGELFF.

The genes are TRBV18 and TRBJ1-1; D remains ambiguous. Trimming took off 6 bases at V and 0 bases at J, with 14 bases between the two ends. This CDR3 spans 15 amino acids. In germline, CDR1 is KGHSH, CDR2 LQKENI. The DNA for the CDR3 is TGTGCCAGCTCCCAGAACCCAGGAATGAACACTGAAGCTTTCTTT. It is translated as CASSQNPGMNTEAFF.

The chain couples TRBV20-1 to TRBJ2-3, with 9 positions matching TRBD2. The CDR3 has 11 amino acids. The V and J ends lost 6 bases and 12 bases, in that order; junction bases with no gene match: 7. Germline-derived CDR1 and CDR2 are DFQATT and SNEGSKA (reference sequence). The CDR3 loop is CSAPIAGAQYF. CDR3 DNA sequence: TGCAGTGCACCTATAGCGGGGGCTCAGTATTTT.

The J gene is TRBJ1-1, the V gene TRBV5-1; D not certain. From germline, CDR1 is SGHRS and CDR2 YFSETQ. The CDR3 extends over 13 amino acids. The V and J ends lost 4 bases and 0 bases respectively, with 7 bases between them. The CDR3 nucleotides are TGCGCCAGCAGCCGAAGTATGAACACTGAAGCTTTCTTT. It encodes CASSRSMNTEAFF.

V usage is TRBV18 and J usage is TRBJ2-5; tentatively, D is TRBD2 (6 bases). The CDR3 has 14 residues. The V gene lost 3 bases and the J gene lost 4 bases, with 12 bases spanning the gap. Germline values: CDR1 KGHSH, CDR2 LQKENI. This chain's CDR3 is CASSPAGRGETQYF. The CDR3 DNA reads TGTGCCAGCTCACCGGCGGGAAGGGGAGAGACCCAGTACTTC.